A single sample gave rise to the 8 T cell receptor beta chains below, sequenced in a study of blood T cell repertoires in COVID-19 (TCRdb year 2020). The library was generated by the immunoSEQ multiplex PCR assay. TCRdb holds this immuneACCESS table with in-frame rearrangements only. Some clones are missing; in checked studies, unresolved V genes explain under half, and the rest has no known cause. This sample gives some 350,000 clones in total; about nine tenths of them show up just once. The ten largest account for about 6% of the sample. Source material: peripheral blood. The receptors stem from a woman between 50 and 59 years old with COVID-19, enrolled during active disease.

The rearrangement uses TRBV27 and TRBJ2-7; TRBD2 is a possible D gene (6 bases). The CDR3 runs 15 residues. V gave up 4 bases and J gave up 6 bases, with 19 bases separating them. The germline V gene encodes CDR1 MNHEY and CDR2 SMNVEV (reference sequence). CDR3 in amino acids: CASSSGGVTLLEQYF. Written as DNA, the CDR3 is TGTGCCAGCAGTTCCGGGGGAGTGACCTTACTCGAGCAGTACTTC.

The rearrangement links TRBV7-3 to TRBJ1-5, with D possibly being TRBD1 (6 bases). V was trimmed by 5 bases and J by 2 bases, leaving 16 bases between them. This CDR3 has 16 residues. Germline CDR1 reads SGHTA; CDR2 reads FQGTGA. In DNA, the CDR3 is TGTGCCAGCAGCCCGACTCCAGGGGCGGGCAATCAGCCCCAGCATTTT. Translated, it gives CASSPTPGAGNQPQHF. Full variable domain (remainder filled in from reference TRBV7-3 and TRBJ1-5): GAGVSQTPSNKVTEKGKYVELRCDPISGHTALYWYRQSLGQGPEFLIYFQGTGAADDSGLPNDRFFAVRPEGSVSTLKIQRTERGDSAVYLCASSPTPGAGNQPQHFGDGTRLSIL.

This sequence joins TRBV19 and TRBJ1-3, with a tentative D call TRBD1 (6 bases). The V and J ends lost 6 bases and 0 bases respectively, with 12 bases between them. The V gene's germline CDR1 is LNHDA and CDR2 SQIVND (reference sequence). The CDR3 sequence is 15 residues long. CDR3 protein: CASRMDRSSGNTIYF. The DNA for the CDR3 is TGTGCCAGTAGGATGGACAGAAGCTCTGGAAACACCATATATTTT.

This chain uses TRBV2 with TRBJ1-1, with D perhaps matching TRBD1 (5 bases). Germline lookup yields CDR1 SNHLY and CDR2 FYNNEI. V was clipped by 10 bases and J by 1 base, with 13 bases between them. The CDR3 runs to 13 residues. CDR3 sequence: CAILGHPNTEAFF. CDR3 sequence (DNA): TGTGCCATCTTAGGACACCCGAACACTGAAGCTTTCTTT.

On this clone: Other DNA sequences in the sample encode the same CDR3. The chain recombines TRBV3-1 (or the pseudogene TRBV3-2) with TRBJ1-1, with D possibly being TRBD1 (6 bases). CDR1 is LGHDT, CDR2 YNNKEL, per germline (reference sequence). Deletions cut 0 bases from V and 2 bases from J, with 7 bases between. CDR3 length: 14 amino acids. The CDR3 region is CASSQEGGNTEAFF. CDR3 DNA: TGTGCCAGCAGCCAAGAAGGGGGAAACACTGAAGCTTTCTTT.

The V gene is TRBV24-1, the J gene TRBJ1-5; 11 nucleotides line up with TRBD1. J gave up 6 bases and V 4 bases, and 4 bases lay outside the gene matches. Germline CDR1 is KGHDR and CDR2 is SFDVKD. The CDR3 length is 15 residues. CDR3 sequence: CATSEGQGASQPQHF. The DNA for the CDR3 is TGTGCCACCAGTGAAGGACAGGGGGCGAGTCAGCCCCAGCATTTT.

V is TRBV3-1 (or the pseudogene TRBV3-2) and J is TRBJ2-1, with 8 bases aligning to TRBD2. This CDR3 region has 16 residues. Trimming took 0 bases from V and 9 from J; bases not matched to a gene: 10. Germline V gene data show CDR1 as LGHDT and CDR2 as YNNKEL (reference sequence). The CDR3 spells CASSQDPAGGRGEQFF. In DNA, the CDR3 is TGTGCCAGCAGCCAAGATCCGGCGGGAGGACGGGGTGAGCAGTTCTTC.

The CDR3 DNA reads TGTGCCAGCAGTTACGGGATAGCGGGCTACAATGAGCAGTTCTTC. Translated, it gives CASSYGIAGYNEQFF. V usage is TRBV6-5 and J usage is TRBJ2-1; TRBD2 aligns across 7 bases. The ends lost 2 bases at V and 3 bases at J; junction bases unmatched: 4. CDR1 and CDR2 (germline): MNHEY, SVGAGI. The CDR3 is 15 amino acids.